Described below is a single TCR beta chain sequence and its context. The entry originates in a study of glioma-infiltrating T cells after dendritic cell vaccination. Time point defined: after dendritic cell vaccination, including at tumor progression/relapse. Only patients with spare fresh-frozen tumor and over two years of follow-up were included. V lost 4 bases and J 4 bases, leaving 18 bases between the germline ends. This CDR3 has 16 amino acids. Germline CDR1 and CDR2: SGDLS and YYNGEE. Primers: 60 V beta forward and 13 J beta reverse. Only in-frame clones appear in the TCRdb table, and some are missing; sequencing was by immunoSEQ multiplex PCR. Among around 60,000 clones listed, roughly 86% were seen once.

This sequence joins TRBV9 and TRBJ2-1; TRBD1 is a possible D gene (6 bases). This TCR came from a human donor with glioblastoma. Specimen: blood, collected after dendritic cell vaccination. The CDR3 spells CASSPKGTSEYNEQFF. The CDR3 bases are TGTGCCAGCAGCCCCAAAGGGACATCCGAATACAATGAGCAGTTCTTC.